This TCR beta chain was documented in a study of T-cell reconstitution after alpha-beta-depleted transplantation in children. Trimming at V came to 6 bases and at J to 1 base, leaving 5 bases not matched to a gene. CDR3 size: 15 residues. The germline gives CDR1 SNHLY, CDR2 FYNNEI. General study points: The high TCRbeta diversity at day 60 in some patients came from surviving recipient T cells and thymic progenitors. The study reportedly traced alpha-beta T cells about two months after transplant to several hundred expanded graft clones.

This clonotype was counted ten times or more. The antigen remains unidentified. Preparation of the TCRbeta library involved a method that used unique molecular identifiers. TCRdb called the PCR reads again in MiXCR, with one record for every CDR3 protein. This sample yields some 76,000 distinct CDR3 sequences, of which roughly 10% are seen a single time; less than 15% belongs to the top ten. This sequence joins TRBV2 and TRBJ2-7, with 11 nucleotides matching TRBD2. This receptor was identified in a boy aged 5-17 years with acute myeloid leukemia, due to receive a stem cell transplant. The sample was PBMCs, taken before TCRalphabeta/CD19-depleted stem cell transplant. As DNA, the CDR3 is TGTGCCAGCAGGGTTATAGCGGGAGGGTCCTACGAGCAGTACTTC. Translating gives CASRVIAGGSYEQYF. The whole variable domain, remainder taken from reference TRBV2 and TRBJ2-7, is EPEVTQTPSHQVTQMGQEVILRCVPISNHLYFYWYRQILGQKVEFLVSFYNNEISEKSEIFDDQFSVERPDGSNFTLKIRSTKLEDSAMYFCASRVIAGGSYEQYFGPGTRLTVT.